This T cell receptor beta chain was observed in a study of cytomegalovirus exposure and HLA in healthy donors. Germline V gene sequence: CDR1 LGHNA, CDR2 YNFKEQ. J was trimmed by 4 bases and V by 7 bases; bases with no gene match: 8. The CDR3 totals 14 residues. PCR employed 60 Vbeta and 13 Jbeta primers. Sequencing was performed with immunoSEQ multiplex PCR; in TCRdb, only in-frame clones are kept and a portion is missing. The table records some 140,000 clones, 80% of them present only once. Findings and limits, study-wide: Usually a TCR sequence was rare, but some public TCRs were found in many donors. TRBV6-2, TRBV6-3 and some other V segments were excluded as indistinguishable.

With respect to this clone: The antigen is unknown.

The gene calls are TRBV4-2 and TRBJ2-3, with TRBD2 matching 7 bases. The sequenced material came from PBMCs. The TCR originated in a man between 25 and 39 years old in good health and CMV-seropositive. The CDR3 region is CASMAGAGADTQYF. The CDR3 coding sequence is TGTGCCAGCATGGCGGGAGCAGGCGCAGATACGCAGTATTTT.